The source of this T cell receptor (beta chain) is a study of CD8 T cells in Susac syndrome. This CDR3 has 13 residues. The V and J ends lost 5 bases and 6 bases respectively, with 14 bases between them. RNA was extracted with the RNeasy kit, and a quantity of roughly 0.45 to 1 ug was reverse transcribed using random hexamers. One entry per CDR3 protein results from TCRdb running MiXCR on the immunoSEQ multiplex PCR reads. The table shows under 200,000 distinct CDR3 sequences, with 95% occurring only once. This sequence originates from a human donor in good health. The V call is TRBV12-3 or TRBV12-4, the J call TRBJ2-7; D possibly corresponds to TRBD1 (5 bases). The sequencing input was CD4+ T cells from PBMCs. In DNA, the CDR3 is TGTGCCAGCAGTCTCCAGGGTTTCGGCGAGCAGTACGTC. Its translation is CASSLQGFGEQYV.